This is a list of T cell receptor beta chains from one sample in a study of OX40 agonist ivuxolimab in advanced cancers. Only in-frame clones appear in the TCRdb table, and some are missing; sequencing was by immunoSEQ multiplex PCR. This sample carries about 13,000 clones, about 75% of them seen once, and the ten largest clones take around 32%. Source: CD4+ or CD8+ T cells sorted from blood, taken in a trial of the OX40 agonist ivuxolimab. The source of these receptors is an adult with an advanced solid tumor such as melanoma, head and neck, liver or kidney cancer. Both conserved end residues are part of each CDR3. The order of the fields is D gene, V gene, clone size, J gene, CDR3 protein, CDR3 DNA. The D gene is left open where the match is weak. Size values are once, few and many counts, or a class for expanded clones, and some rows have none.

D: .
V: TRBV28
size: large
J: TRBJ1-5
CDR3: CASSSPAENQPQHF
DNA: TGTGCCAGCAGTTCCCCGGCAGAAAATCAGCCCCAGCATTTT

D: TRBD2
V: TRBV4-1
size: .
J: TRBJ2-7
CDR3: CASSQEASGRSSYEQYF
DNA: TGCGCCAGCAGCCAAGAGGCTAGCGGCCGAAGCTCCTACGAGCAGTACTTC

D: TRBD1
V: TRBV9
size: once
J: TRBJ1-1
CDR3: CASSVPQGGTEAFF
DNA: TGTGCCAGCAGCGTTCCACAGGGGGGCACTGAAGCTTTCTTT

D: .
V: TRBV7-6
size: once
J: TRBJ2-1
CDR3: CASSLELPDTYNEQFF
DNA: TGTGCCAGCAGCTTAGAACTCCCGGACACCTACAATGAGCAGTTCTTC

D: .
V: TRBV5-6
size: .
J: TRBJ2-7
CDR3: CASSLDDYEQYF
DNA: TGTGCCAGCAGCTTGGACGACTACGAGCAGTACTTC

D: .
V: TRBV6-6
size: .
J: TRBJ2-2
CDR3: CASSYSTESGELFF
DNA: TGTGCCAGCAGTTACTCGACTGAATCCGGGGAGCTGTTTTTT

D: TRBD1
V: TRBV9
size: .
J: TRBJ2-1
CDR3: CASSAQGASPRGEQFF
DNA: TGTGCCAGCAGCGCGCAGGGGGCGAGCCCCCGCGGTGAGCAGTTCTTC

D: .
V: TRBV5-4
size: .
J: TRBJ1-2
CDR3: CASSSGLIYGYTF
DNA: TGTGCCAGCAGCTCCGGACTGATCTATGGCTACACCTTC

D: TRBD2
V: TRBV28
size: .
J: TRBJ2-1
CDR3: CASRSGSSTWNEQFF
DNA: TGTGCCAGCCGTAGCGGGAGCAGTACATGGAATGAGCAGTTCTTC

D: .
V: TRBV29-1
size: .
J: TRBJ2-2
CDR3: CSVESGGWGTGELFF
DNA: TGCAGCGTTGAATCGGGGGGCTGGGGCACCGGGGAGCTGTTTTTT

D: TRBD2
V: TRBV19
size: .
J: TRBJ2-1
CDR3: CASSINQLAGYNEQFF
DNA: TGTGCCAGTAGTATAAACCAGCTAGCGGGCTACAATGAGCAGTTCTTC

D: .
V: TRBV9
size: .
J: TRBJ1-1
CDR3: CASSVDAHRASEAFF
DNA: TGTGCCAGCAGCGTAGATGCCCACAGGGCATCTGAAGCTTTCTTT

D: .
V: TRBV27
size: .
J: TRBJ2-1
CDR3: CASSLFPENEQFF
DNA: TGTGCCAGCAGTTTATTCCCCGAGAATGAGCAGTTCTTC

D: TRBD1
V: TRBV30
size: few
J: TRBJ1-1
CDR3: CASDREGTEAFF
DNA: TGTGCCTCGGACAGGGAGGGCACTGAAGCTTTCTTT

D: .
V: TRBV4-1
size: .
J: TRBJ2-7
CDR3: CASSSPTESHEQYF
DNA: TGCGCCAGCAGCTCCCCCACAGAGTCCCACGAGCAGTACTTC

D: .
V: TRBV6-5
size: few
J: TRBJ2-7
CDR3: CASSYGLESYEQYF
DNA: TGTGCCAGCAGTTACGGGCTAGAATCCTACGAGCAGTACTTC

D: TRBD2
V: TRBV27
size: large
J: TRBJ2-7
CDR3: CASSPELAGVHEQYF
DNA: TGTGCCAGCAGTCCCGAACTAGCGGGAGTACACGAGCAGTACTTC

D: .
V: TRBV10-2
size: few
J: TRBJ2-7
CDR3: CASSESWGPYEQYF
DNA: TGCGCCAGCAGTGAGTCTTGGGGGCCCTACGAGCAGTACTTC

D: .
V: TRBV6-6
size: .
J: TRBJ1-3
CDR3: CASSYPPGTPYF
DNA: TGTGCCAGCAGTTACCCACCGGGGACACCATATTTT

D: TRBD2
V: TRBV27
size: .
J: TRBJ2-7
CDR3: CASSVLVAGGEQYF
DNA: TGTGCCAGCAGTGTATTAGTAGCCGGGGGGGAGCAGTACTTC

D: .
V: TRBV19
size: .
J: TRBJ1-1
CDR3: CASSMGREAFF
DNA: TGTGCCAGTAGTATGGGCCGGGAAGCTTTCTTT

D: .
V: TRBV13
size: .
J: TRBJ2-2
CDR3: CASSFRLDGELFF
DNA: TGTGCCAGCAGCTTTCGTCTTGACGGGGAGCTGTTTTTT

D: .
V: TRBV19
size: few
J: TRBJ2-7
CDR3: CASSPYIYEQYF
DNA: TGTGCCAGTAGTCCCTACATCTACGAGCAGTACTTC

D: TRBD2
V: TRBV4-1
size: .
J: TRBJ2-7
CDR3: CASSQRGTSGSYEQYF
DNA: TGCGCCAGCAGCCAGAGGGGGACTAGCGGGTCCTACGAGCAGTACTTC

D: TRBD2
V: TRBV6-6
size: .
J: TRBJ2-1
CDR3: CATTGGYNEQFF
DNA: TGTGCCACCACGGGGGGTTACAATGAGCAGTTCTTC

D: .
V: TRBV7-9
size: .
J: TRBJ2-1
CDR3: CASFFDRLNEQFF
DNA: TGTGCCAGCTTTTTCGACAGGCTCAATGAGCAGTTCTTC

D: .
V: TRBV30
size: medium-sized
J: TRBJ1-1
CDR3: CAWSPTGNTEAFF
DNA: TGTGCCTGGAGTCCTACTGGGAACACTGAAGCTTTCTTT

D: .
V: TRBV4-2
size: .
J: TRBJ2-6
CDR3: CASSQDILASTTAGANVLTF
DNA: TGTGCCAGCAGCCAAGATATATTAGCAAGTACCACTGCCGGGGCCAACGTCCTGACTTTC

D: .
V: TRBV6-4
size: .
J: TRBJ2-2
CDR3: CASSESRLHTGELFF
DNA: TGTGCCAGCAGTGAGTCCCGGTTACACACCGGGGAGCTGTTTTTT

D: TRBD2
V: TRBV5-1
size: .
J: TRBJ2-5
CDR3: CASSSTDGLAGEGETQYF
DNA: TGCGCCAGCAGCTCGACGGATGGACTAGCGGGAGAAGGAGAGACCCAGTACTTC

D: .
V: TRBV7-8
size: .
J: TRBJ2-5
CDR3: CASSLGSQETQYF
DNA: TGTGCCAGCAGCTTAGGCAGCCAAGAGACCCAGTACTTC

D: TRBD2
V: TRBV10-2
size: .
J: TRBJ2-1
CDR3: CASTSGSFEQFF
DNA: TGCGCCAGTACTAGCGGGAGTTTTGAGCAGTTCTTC

D: .
V: TRBV5-8
size: .
J: TRBJ2-7
CDR3: CASSLMVFGGYEQYF
DNA: TGTGCCAGCAGCTTGATGGTTTTTGGGGGCTACGAGCAGTACTTC

D: .
V: TRBV21-1
size: few
J: TRBJ1-5
CDR3: CASSNSRDLVVRPQHF
DNA: TGTGCCAGCAGCAACAGTAGGGACCTGGTCGTTCGGCCCCAGCATTTT

D: .
V: TRBV11-3
size: .
J: TRBJ1-2
CDR3: CASSSRGGNYGYTF
DNA: TGTGCCAGCAGCTCCAGGGGCGGGAACTATGGCTACACCTTC

D: TRBD2
V: TRBV4-3
size: .
J: TRBJ2-5
CDR3: CASSPDGGEETQYF
DNA: TGCGCCAGCAGCCCGGACGGGGGGGAAGAGACCCAGTACTTC

D: .
V: TRBV6-6
size: .
J: TRBJ2-7
CDR3: CASSSQGLSEYEQYF
DNA: TGTGCCAGCAGTTCCCAGGGTCTTTCGGAGTACGAGCAGTACTTC

D: TRBD2
V: TRBV29-1
size: few
J: TRBJ2-7
CDR3: CSVEGGFSYEQYF
DNA: TGCAGCGTTGAGGGGGGGTTCTCCTACGAGCAGTACTTC

D: .
V: TRBV19
size: few
J: TRBJ2-1
CDR3: CASSNGGVGYNEQFF
DNA: TGTGCCAGTAGTAATGGGGGAGTCGGCTACAATGAGCAGTTCTTC

D: .
V: TRBV10-1
size: many
J: TRBJ2-3
CDR3: CASRTGGTQYF
DNA: TGCGCCAGCAGAACGGGGGGCACGCAGTATTTT

D: .
V: TRBV13
size: .
J: TRBJ2-3
CDR3: CASTIGPPGRTDTQYF
DNA: TGTGCCAGCACCATCGGCCCCCCAGGGAGGACAGATACGCAGTATTTT

D: .
V: TRBV29-1
size: .
J: TRBJ2-7
CDR3: CSVETDSYEQYF
DNA: TGCAGCGTGGAGACAGACTCCTACGAGCAGTACTTC

D: .
V: TRBV27
size: .
J: TRBJ2-3
CDR3: CASSQSTQPGTQYF
DNA: TGTGCCAGCAGTCAGTCAACACAACCCGGTACGCAGTATTTT

D: .
V: TRBV27
size: .
J: TRBJ2-7
CDR3: CASSYLKSSYEQYF
DNA: TGTGCCAGCAGTTATTTGAAGAGCTCCTACGAGCAGTACTTC

D: .
V: TRBV5-1
size: .
J: TRBJ2-7
CDR3: CASSYGYEQYF
DNA: TGCGCCAGCAGTTACGGGTACGAGCAGTACTTC

D: TRBD2
V: TRBV27
size: .
J: TRBJ2-2
CDR3: CASRSWLAGNTGELFF
DNA: TGTGCCAGCCGGTCGTGGCTAGCGGGGAACACCGGGGAGCTGTTTTTT

D: .
V: TRBV15
size: .
J: TRBJ1-4
CDR3: CATSREMGATNEKLFF
DNA: TGTGCCACCAGCAGGGAAATGGGGGCAACTAATGAAAAACTGTTTTTT

D: .
V: TRBV20-1
size: .
J: TRBJ2-7
CDR3: CSARDGHEQYF
DNA: TGCAGTGCTAGAGATGGCCACGAGCAGTACTTC

D: TRBD2
V: TRBV30
size: .
J: TRBJ2-7
CDR3: CAWSASGLGNEQYF
DNA: TGTGCCTGGAGCGCTAGCGGTTTAGGGAACGAGCAGTACTTC

D: TRBD1
V: TRBV29-1
size: .
J: TRBJ2-7
CDR3: CSVVGDRYYEQYF
DNA: TGCAGCGTTGTAGGGGACAGGTACTACGAGCAGTACTTC

D: .
V: TRBV9
size: .
J: TRBJ2-2
CDR3: CASSPPVSGELFF
DNA: TGTGCCAGCAGCCCTCCAGTCTCCGGGGAGCTGTTTTTT

D: .
V: TRBV14
size: .
J: TRBJ2-1
CDR3: CASSQDQLVYNEQFF
DNA: TGTGCCAGCAGCCAAGATCAGCTAGTCTACAATGAGCAGTTCTTC

D: .
V: TRBV6-5
size: .
J: TRBJ1-5
CDR3: CASSPDLGSNQPQHF
DNA: TGTGCCAGCAGTCCCGATTTGGGGAGCAATCAGCCCCAGCATTTT

D: .
V: TRBV27
size: .
J: TRBJ1-6
CDR3: CASSLSPGTSSPLHF
DNA: TGTGCCAGCAGTTTATCTCCAGGGACCTCTTCACCCCTCCACTTT

D: .
V: TRBV9
size: .
J: TRBJ2-2
CDR3: CASSLGDTGELFF
DNA: TGTGCCAGCAGCCTAGGGGACACCGGGGAGCTGTTTTTT